This T cell receptor (beta chain) was sequenced for a study of blood T cell repertoires in COVID-19. Per the germline V gene, CDR1 is SGHRS and CDR2 is YFSETQ. The CDR3 is made up of 13 amino acids. Trimming left V 7 bases short and J 4 bases short, with 11 bases between. Sequencing was performed with immunoSEQ multiplex PCR; in TCRdb, only in-frame clones are kept and a portion is missing. Altogether fewer than 250,000 clones are present, roughly 80% being singletons, with the ten largest covering 3% to 3.5%. This clone was recorded at least ten times. The source material was PBMCs or T cells enriched from blood (not recorded which). The chain links TRBV5-1 to TRBJ2-2; tentatively, D is TRBD1 (6 bases). This clonotype was sampled from a woman in her 30s who had recovered from COVID-19. This chain's CDR3 is CASSQGGTGELFF. The CDR3 nucleotides read TGCGCCAGCTCTCAAGGGGGCACCGGGGAGCTGTTTTTT.